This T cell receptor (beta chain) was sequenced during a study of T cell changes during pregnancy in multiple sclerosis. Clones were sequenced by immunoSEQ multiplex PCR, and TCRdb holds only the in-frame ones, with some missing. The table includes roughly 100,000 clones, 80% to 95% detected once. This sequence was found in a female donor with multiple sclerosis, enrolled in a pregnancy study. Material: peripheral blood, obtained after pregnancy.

The CDR3 reads CASSVYNEQFF. In nucleotides, the CDR3 is TGTGCCAGCAGCGTATACAATGAGCAGTTCTTC. The genes are TRBV27 and TRBJ2-1; unclear D gene. CDR1 and CDR2 from the germline V gene are MNHEY and SMNVEV (reference sequence). V lost 6 bases to trimming and J lost 4 bases, with 4 bases between them. The CDR3 runs to 11 residues.